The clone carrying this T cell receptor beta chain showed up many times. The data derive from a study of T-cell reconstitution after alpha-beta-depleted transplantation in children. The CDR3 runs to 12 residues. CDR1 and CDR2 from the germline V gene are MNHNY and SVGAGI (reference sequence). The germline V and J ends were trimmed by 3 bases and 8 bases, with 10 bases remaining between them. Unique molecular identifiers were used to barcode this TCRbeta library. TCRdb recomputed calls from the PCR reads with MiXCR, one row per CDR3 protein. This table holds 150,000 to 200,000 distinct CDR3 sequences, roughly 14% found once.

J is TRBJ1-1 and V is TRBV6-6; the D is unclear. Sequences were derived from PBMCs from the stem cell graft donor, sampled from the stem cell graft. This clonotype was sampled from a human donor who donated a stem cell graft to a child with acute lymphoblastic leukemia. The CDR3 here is CASSYGGREAFF. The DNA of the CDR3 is TGTGCCAGCAGTTATGGAGGGAGGGAAGCTTTCTTT.